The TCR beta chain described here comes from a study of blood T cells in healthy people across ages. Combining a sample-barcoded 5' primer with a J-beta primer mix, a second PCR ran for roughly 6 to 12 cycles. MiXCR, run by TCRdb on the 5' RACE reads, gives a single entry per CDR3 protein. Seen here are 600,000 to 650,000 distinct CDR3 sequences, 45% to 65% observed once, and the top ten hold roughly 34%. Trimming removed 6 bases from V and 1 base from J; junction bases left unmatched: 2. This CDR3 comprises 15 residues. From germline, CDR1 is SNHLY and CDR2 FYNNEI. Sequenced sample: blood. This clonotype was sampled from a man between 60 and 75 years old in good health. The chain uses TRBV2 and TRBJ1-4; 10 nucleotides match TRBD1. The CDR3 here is CASRDRGLTNEKLFF. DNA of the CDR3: TGTGCCAGCAGGGACAGGGGGTTAACTAATGAAAAACTGTTTTTT.